The 9 T cell receptor beta chains below were found in one sample sequenced in a study of Tregs in tolerant kidney transplant recipients. The method was immunoSEQ multiplex PCR; TCRdb's version includes in-frame clones alone and lacks a portion of them. This listing includes around 32,000 clones. Mixed chimerism was transient after nonmyeloablative marrow transplants from related graft donors. Material: CD4+ T cells from blood (PBMCs), obtained 24 months after the transplant. These receptors all stem from a human patient who received a combined kidney and bone marrow transplant. Among the T cells, some may be from the graft donor.

In the case of this clone: Read coverage stops 3 residues before the CDR3 terminus; the germline J gene supplies the remainder. V gene TRBV29-1 combines with J gene TRBJ1-1, with TRBD1 matching 10 bases. The CDR3 length is 15 residues. V lost 2 bases to trimming and J lost 6 bases; unmatched junction nucleotides: 9. The germline V gene has CDR1 SQVTM and CDR2 ANQGSEA. CDR3 DNA (partial): TGCAGCGTTGAAAAAGGGGACAGGGGTAGGGCTGAA. Residues: CSVEKGDRGRAE. The entire CDR3 protein reads CSVEKGDRGRAEAFF.

As to this clone: The CDR3 end is not reached by the read, which stops 3 residues before it; the germline J gene fills it in. V usage is TRBV20-1 and J usage is TRBJ1-1; 7 nucleotides match TRBD1. Germline V gene sequence: CDR1 DFQATT, CDR2 SNEGSKA (reference sequence). The CDR3 covers 12 residues. The V gene end was trimmed by 8 bases and the J gene end by 4 bases; junction bases not matched to a gene: 7. The chain's CDR3 is CSTKQGSTEAFF. The sequenced part of the CDR3 DNA is TGCAGTACCAAACAGGGGAGCACTGAA.

The CDR3 loop reads CSAPLAGGYNTQYF. The CDR3 DNA, read in part, is TGCAGTGCACCACTAGCGGGAGGGTATAATACG. The chain employs TRBV20-1 and TRBJ2-3; 13 bases line up with TRBD2. The read terminates 3 residues before the CDR3 end, so the remaining end is supplied by the germline J gene. The trim removed 6 bases at V and 7 bases at J, leaving 7 bases unmatched. This CDR3 spans 14 amino acids. Germline V gene data show CDR1 as DFQATT and CDR2 as SNEGSKA (reference sequence).

With regard to this clone: The read halts 3 residues ahead of the CDR3 end, with the missing end drawn from the germline J gene. The rearrangement uses TRBV6-2 or TRBV6-3 and TRBJ2-1; TRBD1 is a possible D gene (6 bases). Germline assignment: CDR1 MNHEY and CDR2 SVGEGT. This CDR3 contains 15 residues. V shed 4 bases and J shed 4 bases, with 14 bases lying between them. The covered CDR3 bases are TGTGCCAGCAGTTCCTGGGGGCTTAGTTACAATGAG. Protein product: CASSSWGLSYNE. In full, the CDR3 is CASSSWGLSYNEQFF.

The CDR3 loop reads CASSSRTSGFYEQYF. The CDR3 DNA, read in part, is TGTGCCAGCAGCTCAAGGACTAGCGGCTTCTACGAG. V and J are TRBV7-9 and TRBJ2-7; 10 nucleotides align to TRBD2. From the germline J gene comes the end of the CDR3, since the read stops 3 residues before it. V shed 4 bases, J shed 3 bases, and the junction held 6 bases outside the gene matches. The CDR3 is made up of 15 amino acids. Germline values: CDR1 SEHNR, CDR2 FQNEAQ (reference sequence).

To note about this clone: The read is 3 residues too short to cover the CDR3 end, so that end is filled in from the germline J gene. The gene calls are TRBV30 and TRBJ1-2; the D gene is possibly TRBD1 (6 bases). The CDR3 runs to 14 residues. Germline lookup yields CDR1 GTSNPN and CDR2 SVGIG (reference sequence). V lost 5 bases and J lost 4, with 17 bases in between. The sequenced part of the CDR3 DNA is TGTGCCTGGGCCCGACAGGCCGTGATCTATGGC. It codes for CAWARQAVIYG. The entire CDR3 sequence reads CAWARQAVIYGYTF.

As for this clone: Coverage ceases 3 residues before the CDR3 finishes, and the germline J gene fills in the end. This chain uses TRBV13 with TRBJ1-1; the D is unclear. CDR3 size: 11 residues. The germline gives CDR1 PRHDT, CDR2 FYEKMQ (reference sequence). The V and J ends lost 5 bases and 7 bases respectively, with 8 bases between them. CDR3 bases read: TGTGCCAGCAGCCACAGCCTTGAA. This sequence encodes CASSHSLE. The whole CDR3 is CASSHSLEAFF.

About this clone itself: The CDR3 is cut off 3 residues early in the read; its end comes from the germline J gene. The chain is built from TRBV6-4 and TRBJ1-3, with 8 positions matching TRBD1. The CDR3 has 16 amino acids. The trim removed 7 bases at V and 0 bases at J, leaving 8 bases unmatched. Germline assignment: CDR1 MRHNA and CDR2 SNTAGT. The CDR3 spells CASNEDRDDSGNTIYF. Incomplete CDR3 DNA: TGTGCCAGCAATGAGGACAGGGACGACTCTGGAAACACC.

Points on this clone: The read finishes 3 residues shy of the CDR3 end, and the germline J gene is used to complete it. V gene TRBV11-2 combines with J gene TRBJ2-3, with D uncertain. This CDR3 spans 12 amino acids. Between the trimmed V and J ends, which lost 4 bases and 0 bases, there was a span of 2 bases. CDR1 is SGHAT and CDR2 is FQNNGV in the germline V gene. The sequenced part of the CDR3 DNA is TGTGCCAGCAGCTCTAGCACAGATACG. It translates to CASSSSTDT. The full-length CDR3 reads as CASSSSTDTQYF.